This TCR beta chain stems from a study of cytomegalovirus exposure and HLA in healthy donors (dated by TCRdb to between 2016 and 2019). Describing the broader study: According to an earlier analysis of a few hundred of the donors, about 179 million T cells yielded some 120 million unique TCR beta sequences and about 300 Gb of sequence data. Four or five DR-DQ haplotypes were handled as single units for association and clustering because linkage in the cohort was strong. The study was designed to test whether signatures of past pathogen exposure could be identified by cataloging public T cell receptors. Every repertoire in the discovery cohort had been generated on one and the same sequencing platform. The study used immunosequencing to profile the T cell repertoires of under 700 subjects and linked those repertoires to cytomegalovirus serostatus. Along with the approximately 650-subject first cohort, a separate validation cohort of some 130 different subjects was used. Alongside the repertoire data, information on donor age, sex, ethnicity and CMV serostatus was compiled. A later genetic analysis took genome-wide SNP genotypes for 398 of the 666 donors and used that subset as a discovery cohort. A later analysis re-analyzed previously published TCR beta repertoires from 500 to 700 donors and added high-resolution HLA genotyping to study TCR occurrence patterns. On average, about 240,000 unique TCR beta nucleotide sequences were sequenced per donor among 350 to 400 genotyped donors of the cohort, with about 19% of those sequences being non-productive. The number of donors typed differed by locus, with about 629-640 for A, B, C, DRB1 and DQB1, approximately 500 for DQA1, 600 to 610 for DPA1, and 450 to 480 for DPB1. HLA typing covered class I and class II loci at four-digit resolution. Rather than using new phenotypic data, the later analysis identified candidate immune exposures from TCR beta sequences and from how often those sequences occurred across donors. High-throughput TCR immunosequencing, statistical association of individual TCRs with disease status, and machine learning were combined to predict cytomegalovirus infection status. Of the roughly 390 genotyped donors, approximately 83% fell in the genetic ancestry cluster associated with self-reported Caucasian donors. An earlier analysis of 587 of the donors applied high-throughput TCR beta sequencing to assess whether each TCR beta V gene segment acted as functional or pseudogenic. An early release covering over 500 HLA-typed donors comprised about 300 gigabases of sequencing data and approximately 80 million unique TCR sequences.

The cohort comprised some 680 healthy bone marrow donors. Cohort members were all nominally healthy when sampled, although unrecorded immune exposures were likely present. The donor was CMV seropositive and was included in the group of 290 or so seropositive cohort members. Every donor gave a peripheral blood sample, and the peripheral blood mononuclear cells from that sample were used for TCR beta sequencing. Genomic DNA extraction from the blood cell samples was performed with the Qiagen DNeasy Blood Extraction Kit. Libraries were made using the immunoSEQ multiplex PCR assay. For the multiplex PCR, a mixture combining 60 forward primers for TCR Vbeta segments and 13 reverse primers for TCR Jbeta segments was used. A multiplex PCR assay on genomic DNA amplified the CDR3 region of rearranged TCR beta genes. On the Illumina HiSeq System, the amplified TCR beta libraries were sequenced as 87-base-pair reads. In the original analysis: Across the roughly 640 repertoires, a later analysis counted some 80 million unique TCR beta chains, some 11 million of which were shared by at least two donors. Raw reads were error-corrected and collapsed into unique sequences by a nearest-neighbor algorithm in which closely related sequences were merged to remove PCR and sequencing errors. Alignment of CDR3 sequences to IMGT reference sequences was used to assign V, D and J gene segments. Each retained sequence needed at least a six-nucleotide match to both a V gene segment and a J gene segment. Rearrangements were classified as productive when the CDR3 lacked stop codons and remained in frame with V and J, and all other rearrangements were classified as non-productive. Following IMGT convention, CDR3 was defined as the stretch from the second conserved V-encoded cysteine to the conserved J-encoded phenylalanine. The earlier analysis of a few hundred of the donors excluded any sequence lacking an unambiguous match to a single V gene segment. In an earlier analysis of a few hundred of the donors, a V segment was called functional when productive rearrangements were above 56.7%, and segregating when the standard deviation between donors exceeded 5%. A statistical classification framework was built for diagnosing cytomegalovirus status from the catalog of TCR beta chain sequences. In a later analysis, V and J genes were assigned by comparing TCR nucleotide sequences against IMGT/GENE-DB human TR gene sequences. In a later analysis, CDR3 sequences and most-parsimonious VDJ recombination scenarios were assigned using the TCRdist pipeline. A later analysis defined each TCR beta chain by its CDR3 amino acid sequence plus V-gene family, and excluded reads lacking a unique V-gene family. A later analysis removed roughly 590 highly shared, low-generation-probability nucleotide sequences to deal with suspected cross-contamination and a sequencing artifact. In a later analysis, a clonal expansion index was calculated for each public chain from normalized within-repertoire ranks of inferred template counts. In a later analysis, generation probabilities were computed with a VDJ recombination model fitted to out-of-frame rearrangements, and the resulting probabilities were checked against IGoR. A later analysis scored TCR-TCR, TCR-HLA and TCR-CMV co-occurrence with hypergeometric tests, applying a repertoire-size bias correction to TCR pairs. False discovery rates were estimated in a later analysis by permuting HLA or CMV assignments 20 times. In a later analysis, co-occurring TCRs were grouped with DBSCAN, and TCRdist sequence similarity was added when clustering was performed within HLA-allele-positive subsets. Repertoires with fewer than 30,000 or more than 120,000 public chains, plus five repertoires with anomalous nucleotide sharing, were excluded from co-occurrence clustering. Entries here come from immuneACCESS through TCRdb and include only in-frame sequences with V and J called. Some clones fail to appear in such tables; in the studies checked, an unresolved V gene covers under half of the shortfall, and the cause of the remainder is unknown. From that table come the V and J calls and clone size; the DNA was used to work out D and trimming. This sample's records show over 100,000 clones. The ten most abundant clones make up approximately 1.6% of the sample.

In the case of this clone: Its antigen remains unidentified.

Overall study results and their limits: A later analysis found that most CMV-associated TCR beta chains appeared HLA-restricted, with HLA associations seemingly driven largely by CMV exposure. The authors suggested that the approach could potentially be generalized to other disease states and immunological phenotypes. A later genetic analysis reported fewer N-insertions in productive TCRs among donors in an Asian-associated ancestry cluster than the 666-donor mean. In a later analysis, TCR association rates were found to vary across HLA loci, with the most associated TCRs seen for DRB1 alleles and the fewest for HLA-C alleles. Several of the top co-occurrence clusters appeared to be linked to parvovirus B19, influenza, CMV and Epstein-Barr virus, according to a later analysis. A few of the identified cytomegalovirus-associated TCR beta chains were confirmed in vitro to be specific for cytomegalovirus antigens. A later analysis found that HLA-associated TCR beta chains were more clonally expanded and had lower generation probabilities than equally common non-associated chains. In an earlier analysis of around 600 of the donors, most TCR beta V segments appeared in productive rearrangements about 87% or about 30% of the time, broadly matching IMGT annotations. A further reported finding was that TCR beta sequences accurately predicted the HLA-A and HLA-B alleles for most subjects in the first cohort. In both the original and validation cohorts, the classifier was reported to diagnose cytomegalovirus status with high specificity and sensitivity. When HLA alleles, especially DR and DQ, strongly co-occurred, attributing TCR associations to individual alleles was difficult. Across donors, most TCR sequences were observed very rarely, whereas some public TCRs were present in many individuals. The study listed 150 to 200 TCR beta chains as associated with cytomegalovirus. Because HLA typing was missing for some donors at each locus, association tests included only the typed subset. The sequencing pipeline was judged likely to have produced a cluster of highly shared sequence variants as a technical artifact. CMV serostatus was the only immune exposure information available for the cohort. Correlated functional status among segregating V segments might be attributable to linkage disequilibrium, but an unknown experimental factor could not be ruled out. In this cohort, only TCR beta chains were sequenced, and detectable features were limited by the absence of alpha or paired-chain data. The earlier analysis of approximately 590 of the donors excluded 15 to 20 rarely observed V segments, including chromosome 9 orphons, because counts were too low. A later analysis associated about 17,000 TCR beta sequences with specific HLA alleles at a false discovery rate of 0.05. V-gene and J-gene trimming of TCR beta chains was associated with a missense DCLRE1C variant in a later genetic analysis, and the association was replicated in an independent cohort. Sequencing depth was assumed to be roughly uniform across donors in the presence/absence analyses, though that assumption may not hold.

This TCR derives from a woman between 40 and 55 years old in good health and CMV-seropositive. Specimen: PBMCs.

The nucleotide sequence is TGTGCCAGCAGTTTATCGCCAGGGGTGGACACCGGGGAGCTGTTTTTT. It translates as CASSLSPGVDTGELFF. The rearranged chain carries TRBV27 and TRBJ2-2; TRBD1 is a weak D gene call, 6 bases matching. Its CDR3 holds 16 amino acids, cysteine through phenylalanine. The kept DNA is CDR3 alone, 48 bases in frame from the first base. Deletion took 0 bases off V and 3 bases off J, with a span of 11 bases between the germline ends. The germline V gene (reference sequence) specifies MNHEY as CDR1 and SMNVEV as CDR2.